This T cell receptor beta chain was recovered during a study of CD4+ T cells in melanoma. General study findings and limits: Reportedly, melanoma neoantigen-specific CD4+ T cells showed varied differentiation states.

Method: immunoSEQ multiplex PCR; TCRdb's copy keeps in-frame clones and lacks some. The sample has some 47,000 clones, about 88% seen once. As concerns this clone: No antigen is known for it.

The sequencing input was peripheral blood. This sequence originates from a human donor with melanoma.

The CDR3 DNA follows: TGTGCCTGGGGACTAGCGGGGGTGGGGGAGCAGTTCTTC. It specifies CAWGLAGVGEQFF. The genes are TRBV30 and TRBJ2-1; 13 nucleotides match TRBD2. Germline V gene data show CDR1 as GTSNPN and CDR2 as SVGIG (reference sequence). The length of the CDR3 is 13 residues. Trimming cost V 5 bases and J 10 bases; bases outside gene matches: 5.